Listed here are 30 T cell receptor beta chains from one sample, sequenced in a study of T-cell reconstitution after alpha-beta-depleted transplantation in children (dated by TCRdb to 2016 to 2017). The library was generated by PCR. The sequencing machine was an Illumina HiSeq 2500. TCR library preparation used molecular barcoding, with unique molecular identifiers applied to normalize quantification of the TCRbeta repertoire. Through fastp at Q25 and MiXCR, TCRdb rebuilt clones from the public reads, retaining in-frame beta chains. Every CDR3 protein is listed once, alongside the most common genes and DNA of its rows. A total of approximately 980,000 distinct CDR3 sequences appear in this sample, around 30% of them only once. The ten most abundant clones make up roughly 30% of the sample. The treatment or condition label, read with the paper, signifies: allogeneic hematopoietic cell transplantation with graft depleted of TCRalphabeta T cells and CD19 B cells.

This sample comprised PBMCs, mostly from graft donor cells, obtained 360 days after TCRalphabeta/CD19-depleted stem cell transplant. These receptors all stem from a boy younger than two who had a stem cell transplant for SCID, so the T cells may come from the graft donor.

The chain uses TRBV6-1 and TRBJ2-3; D perhaps matches TRBD1 (5 bases). Germline V gene data show CDR1 as MNHNS and CDR2 as SASEGT. The CDR3 is 14 residues long. V lost 6 bases and J 2 bases, leaving 12 bases between the germline ends. The CDR3, as DNA: TGTGCCAGCAGCCCAGGACACGCCACAGATACGCAGTATTTT. It specifies CASSPGHATDTQYF.

This clonotype has more than one count but fewer than ten. The chain recombines TRBV29-1 with TRBJ1-1; D uncertain. The germline V gene has CDR1 SQVTM and CDR2 ANQGSEA. V was pared by 5 bases and J by 7 bases, with 14 bases between. There are 12 residues in the CDR3. The CDR3 DNA sequence: TGCAGCGTTCGTTCAGCCCAACTTGAAGCTTTCTTT. This sequence encodes CSVRSAQLEAFF.

Turning to this clonotype: Possible read error: a much larger clone is one base away. The CDR3 ends on some other residue instead of the conserved phenylalanine or tryptophan, so this is likely a read error. J is TRBJ2-5 and V is TRBV7-2; TRBD2 might be the D (5 bases). The germline CDR1 and CDR2 sequences are SGHTA and FQGNSA. This CDR3 spans 14 amino acids. V lost 3 bases, J lost 5 bases, and 13 bases lay in between. This CDR3 reads CASSLTGRGETQYC. The CDR3 nucleotides read TGTGCCAGCAGCTTGACGGGGAGAGGGGAGACCCAGTACTGC.

The chain joins TRBV7-2 to TRBJ2-6; TRBD1 agrees at 7 bases. Trimming removed 5 bases from V and 0 bases from J; junction bases left unmatched: 7. Germline V lookup: CDR1 SGHTA, CDR2 FQGNSA. CDR3 size: 17 residues. The CDR3 DNA reads as TGTGCCAGCAGCGCCGGGACAGCGTTCTCTGGGGCCAACGTCCTGACTTTC. This codes for CASSAGTAFSGANVLTF.

The chain employs TRBV7-2 and TRBJ2-3, with 7 bases fitting TRBD2. Looked up from germline, CDR1 is SGHTA and CDR2 is FQGNSA. The CDR3 totals 15 residues. J was trimmed by 7 bases and V by 5 bases; bases with no gene match: 12. CDR3 bases: TGTGCCAGCAGCCCGGAGCGGGGCTGGGGGAATACGCAGTATTTT. This translates into CASSPERGWGNTQYF.

The chain carries TRBV5-1 and TRBJ1-2; TRBD1 matches 7 bases. There are 13 residues in the CDR3. J gave up 8 bases and V 0 bases, and 4 bases lay outside the gene matches. Germline-derived CDR1 and CDR2 are SGHRS and YFSETQ. The chain's CDR3 is CASSLDRGWGYTF. The CDR3 nucleotides are TGCGCCAGCAGCTTGGACAGGGGTTGGGGCTACACCTTC.

As concerns this clonotype: A read error may be the cause here, since a much bigger clone is one base away. The chain is built from TRBV3-1 and TRBJ2-7; D remains unclear. Germline values: CDR1 LGHDT, CDR2 YNNKEL (reference sequence). Trimming took 2 bases from V and 5 from J, leaving 4 bases between them. The CDR3 is 11 residues long. CDR3 nucleotides: TGTGCCAGCAGCCAATGGGACGAGCAGTACTTC. It specifies CASSQWDEQYF.

The V call is TRBV7-9, the J call TRBJ2-1; TRBD2 matches at 13 bases. Trimming cost V 8 bases and J 1 base; bases outside gene matches: 5. Germline CDR1 and CDR2: SEHNR and FQNEAQ (reference sequence). This CDR3 contains 16 residues. The CDR3 nucleotides are TGTGCCAGCGATACGGGACTAGCGGGGTCCTACAATGAGCAGTTCTTC. As protein: CASDTGLAGSYNEQFF. Based on the CDR3 plus reference TRBV7-9 and TRBJ2-1, the full variable domain is DTGVSQNPRHKITKRGQNVTFRCDPISEHNRLYWYRQTLGQGPEFLTYFQNEAQLEKSRLLSDRFSAERPKGSFSTLEIQRTEQGDSAMYLCASDTGLAGSYNEQFFGPGTRLTVL.

This rearrangement joins TRBV11-2 to TRBJ1-4; D is undetermined. CDR1 and CDR2 (germline): SGHAT, FQNNGV. The CDR3 runs to 15 residues. Trimming shortened V by 1 base and J by 8 bases, and 14 bases separated the two germline ends. The CDR3 region is CASSLVGGMGEKLFF. In DNA form, the CDR3 reads TGTGCCAGCAGCTTAGTAGGAGGGATGGGCGAAAAACTGTTTTTT.

The V call is TRBV20-1, the J call TRBJ2-3, with 10 bases aligning to TRBD2. The CDR3 runs 18 residues. V gave up 2 bases and J gave up 2 bases; unmatched junction bases: 13. Germline lookup yields CDR1 DFQATT and CDR2 SNEGSKA (reference sequence). CDR3 protein: CSARFLAGVPSNTDTQYF. CDR3 bases: TGCAGTGCTAGATTCCTAGCGGGGGTCCCGTCCAACACAGATACGCAGTATTTT.

The chain is built from TRBV30 and TRBJ2-5, with D possibly matching TRBD1 (6 bases). Germline V CDR1 and CDR2: GTSNPN, SVGIG (reference sequence). With 4 bases removed from V and 4 bases from J, the gap between germline ends came to 13 bases. The CDR3 covers 13 residues. This CDR3 reads CAWNPQGRETQYF. The CDR3 nucleotides read TGTGCCTGGAATCCACAGGGTAGAGAGACCCAGTACTTC.

This sequence joins TRBV7-6 and TRBJ1-1, with D possibly matching TRBD1 (5 bases). The CDR3 is 16 amino acids. Germline V gene lookup returns CDR1 SGHVS and CDR2 FNYEAQ. Trimming pared 3 bases from V and 1 base from J, leaving 15 bases between. The CDR3 spells CASSFGTVHGNTEAFF. The CDR3 region has the DNA TGTGCCAGCAGCTTCGGGACCGTTCATGGGAACACTGAAGCTTTCTTT.

This clonotype was picked up a small number of times. The germline gene is not matched at one end of the junction; a read error may be the cause. The rearrangement links TRBV4-1 to TRBJ1-1; D unresolved. The CDR3 loop spans 12 amino acids. CDR1 MGHRA and CDR2 YSYEKL come from the germline V gene. CDR3: CASSQDLNPLKF. CDR3 nucleotides: TGCGCCAGCAGCCAAGATCTCAACCCACTTAAATTT.

This chain joins TRBV6-2 or TRBV6-3 and TRBJ2-2; D is possibly TRBD1 or TRBD2 (5 bases each). This CDR3 contains 15 residues. The germline V gene has CDR1 MNHEY and CDR2 SVGEGT. V lost 6 bases, J lost 0 bases, and 11 bases lay in between. The CDR3 coding sequence is TGTGCCAGCAGAACCGGGGCCGCGAACACCGGGGAGCTGTTTTTT. Translation: CASRTGAANTGELFF.

The chain recombines TRBV4-1 with TRBJ2-1, with no clear D. With 1 base removed from V and 1 base from J, the gap between germline ends came to 11 bases. The CDR3 spans 16 residues. Per germline, CDR1 MGHRA and CDR2 YSYEKL. The CDR3, as DNA: TGCGCCAGCAGCCAAGTTTTCGGAGTTTCCTACAATGAGCAGTTCTTC. As protein: CASSQVFGVSYNEQFF.

V is TRBV7-2 and J is TRBJ2-7; D gene ambiguous. This CDR3 region has 16 residues. The germline V gene encodes CDR1 SGHTA and CDR2 FQGNSA. Trimming removed 5 bases at V and 0 bases at J, with 17 bases between. The CDR3: CASSPRGVVLSYEQYF. Written as DNA, the CDR3 is TGTGCCAGCAGCCCCCGTGGGGTAGTCCTCTCCTACGAGCAGTACTTC.

This chain uses TRBV5-1 with TRBJ2-2; TRBD2 matches 10 bases. Looked up from germline, CDR1 is SGHRS and CDR2 is YFSETQ. The CDR3 spans 18 residues. V was clipped by 0 bases and J by 3 bases; unmatched bases: 8. CDR3 sequence reads: CASSLDASGGLDTGELFF. The DNA of the CDR3 is TGCGCCAGCAGCTTGGATGCTAGCGGGGGCCTCGACACCGGGGAGCTGTTTTTT.

This clonotype was picked up a small number of times. The rearrangement joins TRBV12-3 or TRBV12-4 to TRBJ1-3; a weak D match, TRBD1 (6 bases). This CDR3 contains 15 residues. V was pared by 6 bases and J by 4 bases, with 16 bases between. The CDR3 DNA follows: TGTGCCAGCAGCCGAGTGGGACAAATCGGAAACACCATATATTTT. As protein: CASSRVGQIGNTIYF.

A few counts support this clonotype. The chain links TRBV5-1 to TRBJ2-1; 7 bases align to TRBD2. This CDR3 comprises 18 residues. The junction had 17 bases not matched to a gene; V was cut back by 0 bases and J by 8 bases. Looked up from germline, CDR1 is SGHRS and CDR2 is YFSETQ. This chain's CDR3 is CASSLALWGGMTLDEQFF. The CDR3 DNA sequence: TGCGCCAGCAGCTTGGCCCTTTGGGGGGGGATGACGTTGGATGAGCAGTTCTTC.

V is TRBV20-1 and J is TRBJ2-5; 10 bases fit TRBD1. This CDR3 has 13 amino acids. Germline V CDR1 and CDR2: DFQATT, SNEGSKA (reference sequence). V gave up 6 bases and J gave up 4 bases; unmatched junction bases: 5. CDR3 DNA: TGCAGTGCCATTCGGGACAGGGGAGAGACCCAGTACTTC. This codes for CSAIRDRGETQYF.

This chain uses TRBV3-1 with TRBJ2-7, with D tentatively TRBD2 (6 bases). The CDR3 spans 14 residues. Trimming stripped 5 bases from V and 0 bases from J, with 11 bases between. The V gene's germline CDR1 is LGHDT and CDR2 YNNKEL (reference sequence). The CDR3 DNA reads as TGTGCCAGCAGCAAGGGAGGTGACTCCTACGAGCAGTACTTC. It codes for CASSKGGDSYEQYF.

Here the CDR3 reads CASSLYRGIDEQFF. Written as DNA, the CDR3 is TGTGCCAGCAGCCTGTACAGGGGGATCGATGAGCAGTTCTTC. This chain connects TRBV7-2 to TRBJ2-1; TRBD1 matches 8 bases. Germline V CDR1 and CDR2: SGHTA, FQGNSA. Trimming took 5 bases from V and 8 from J; bases not matched to a gene: 8. CDR3 size: 14 residues.

This chain joins TRBV5-1 and TRBJ2-5; 8 bases align to TRBD2. Trimming removed 4 bases from V and 3 bases from J; junction bases left unmatched: 2. Germline values: CDR1 SGHRS, CDR2 YFSETQ. The CDR3 contains 13 residues. Here the CDR3 reads CASSPGGEETQYF. CDR3 DNA: TGCGCCAGCAGCCCGGGGGGGGAAGAGACCCAGTACTTC.

The chain uses TRBV4-1 and TRBJ1-1; D gene uncertain. The CDR3 contains 14 residues. Trimming took 1 base from V and 3 from J, leaving 9 bases between them. Germline CDR1 MGHRA, CDR2 YSYEKL. CDR3 protein: CASSQVRTHTEAFF. The CDR3 region has the DNA TGCGCCAGCAGCCAAGTCCGGACCCACACTGAAGCTTTCTTT.

This chain joins TRBV29-1 and TRBJ1-4; D is uncertain. Germline loops: CDR1 SQVTM, CDR2 ANQGSEA. The CDR3 is 12 amino acids. The ends were cut back, 7 bases at V and 6 bases at J, with 12 bases in the middle. The CDR3 loop reads CSGRIGYEKLFF. CDR3 coding DNA: TGCAGCGGGCGAATCGGGTATGAAAAACTGTTTTTT.

CDR3 sequence (DNA): TGTGCCAGCAGTTACTTAGCGGGGGGCTACACCGGGGAGCTGTTTTTT. Residues: CASSYLAGGYTGELFF. V gene TRBV6-5 combines with J gene TRBJ2-2; 10 bases match TRBD2. This CDR3 is built from 16 residues. The V segment lost 1 base and the J segment 3 bases; nucleotides outside the gene matches: 2. CDR1 and CDR2 (germline): MNHEY, SVGAGI.

CDR3 loop: CASGNPRAGNTEAFF. CDR3 in DNA: TGTGCCAGCGGAAATCCCAGGGCAGGGAACACTGAAGCTTTCTTT. The chain carries TRBV11-2 and TRBJ1-1; tentatively, D is TRBD1 (5 bases). From germline, CDR1 is SGHAT and CDR2 FQNNGV. The CDR3 extends over 15 amino acids. Trimming left V 8 bases short and J 1 base short, with 17 bases between.

This clonotype has a handful of counts. The CDR3 nucleotides read TGTGCCAGCAGCCAAGGGGAGGGGGGGTCCTACGAGCAGTACTTC. Translated: CASSQGEGGSYEQYF. This chain links TRBV4-2 with TRBJ2-7, with D possibly TRBD2 on 7 matching bases. Trimming took off 1 base at V and 1 base at J, with 11 bases between the two ends. In germline, CDR1 is LGHNA, CDR2 YNFKEQ. This CDR3 has 15 amino acids.

This chain connects TRBV19 to TRBJ2-7, with TRBD1 matching over 9 bases. This CDR3 is built from 15 residues. After removal of 5 bases from V and 7 bases from J, the junction contained 12 bases not matched to a gene. The germline CDR1 and CDR2 sequences are LNHDA and SQIVND (reference sequence). The CDR3 spells CASSPPGQGVEEQYF. The DNA for the CDR3 is TGTGCCAGTAGTCCGCCGGGACAGGGAGTAGAAGAGCAGTACTTC.

This clonotype has a handful of counts. The rearrangement links TRBV27 to TRBJ2-7, with a tentative D call TRBD1 (6 bases). Trimming pared 4 bases from V and 4 bases from J, leaving 11 bases between. CDR3 length: 13 residues. Germline V gene lookup returns CDR1 MNHEY and CDR2 SMNVEV (reference sequence). This CDR3 reads CASSWTDLYEQYF. In nucleotides, the CDR3 is TGTGCCAGCAGTTGGACAGACCTTTACGAGCAGTACTTC.